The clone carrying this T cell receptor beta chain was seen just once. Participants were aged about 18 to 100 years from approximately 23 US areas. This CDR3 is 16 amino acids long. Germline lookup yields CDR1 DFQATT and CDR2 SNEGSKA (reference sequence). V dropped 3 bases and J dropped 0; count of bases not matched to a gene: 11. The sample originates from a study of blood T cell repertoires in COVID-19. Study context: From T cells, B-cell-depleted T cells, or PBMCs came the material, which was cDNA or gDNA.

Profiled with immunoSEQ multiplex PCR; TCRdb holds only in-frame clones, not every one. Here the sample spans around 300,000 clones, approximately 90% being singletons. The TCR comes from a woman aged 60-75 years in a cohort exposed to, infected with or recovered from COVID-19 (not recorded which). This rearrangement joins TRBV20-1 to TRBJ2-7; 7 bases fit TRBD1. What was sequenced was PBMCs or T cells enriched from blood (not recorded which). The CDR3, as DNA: TGCAGTGCTAGTGGAATCGCCCGACAGGGCTCCTACGAGCAGTACTTC. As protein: CSASGIARQGSYEQYF.